One sample yielded the 28 T cell receptor beta chains listed below, sequenced in a study of blood T cell repertoires in COVID-19. Clones were sequenced by immunoSEQ multiplex PCR, and TCRdb holds only the in-frame ones, with some missing. The sample includes tens of thousands of clones, roughly 87% of them seen just once. Material for sequencing was peripheral blood. The receptor set was obtained from a human donor in a cohort sampled during active COVID-19.

CDR3 protein: CASSPRGRGRTYEQYF. In DNA, the CDR3 is TGTGCCAGCTCCCCCAGGGGGAGAGGGAGGACCTACGAGCAGTACTTC. V and J are TRBV18 and TRBJ2-7; perhaps TRBD1 as D (7 bases). This CDR3 is built from 16 residues. Germline CDR1 is KGHSH and CDR2 is LQKENI. With 6 bases removed from V and 2 bases from J, the gap between germline ends came to 20 bases.

The CDR3 here is CASSWGQGASNYGYTF. CDR3 DNA: TGTGCCAGCAGCTGGGGACAGGGGGCGTCAAACTATGGCTACACCTTC. The chain links TRBV11-2 to TRBJ1-2; 12 nucleotides match TRBD1. CDR1 and CDR2 from the germline V gene are SGHAT and FQNNGV. The CDR3 is 16 amino acids. V lost 4 bases, J lost 2 bases, and 5 bases stayed unmatched. The complete variable domain, with remaining parts taken from reference TRBV11-2 and TRBJ1-2, reads EAGVAQSPRYKIIEKRQSVAFWCNPISGHATLYWYQQILGQGPKLLIQFQNNGVVDDSQLPKDRFSAERLKGVDSTLKIQPAKLEDSAVYLCASSWGQGASNYGYTFGSGTRLTVV.

The rearrangement links TRBV3-1 (or the pseudogene TRBV3-2) to TRBJ2-7; D is unresolved. The germline V and J ends were trimmed by 2 bases and 3 bases, with 5 bases remaining between them. Germline V CDR1 and CDR2: LGHDT, YNNKEL (reference sequence). The CDR3 totals 12 residues. DNA for the CDR3: TGTGCCAGCAGCCAATTTCACTACGAGCAGTACTTC. Translated: CASSQFHYEQYF.

The chain couples TRBV21-1 to TRBJ1-2; the DNA was not compared with TRBD1, the D call given in the table. TRBV21-1 constitutes a pseudogene. This CDR3 contains 15 residues. Here the CDR3 reads CASSKWQGPNYGYTF. CDR3 nucleotides: TGTGCCAGCAGCAAATGGCAGGGTCCTAACTATGGCTACACCTTC.

The J gene is TRBJ1-2, the V gene TRBV5-1; D possibly corresponds to TRBD1 (6 bases). Looked up from germline, CDR1 is SGHRS and CDR2 is YFSETQ. Deletions cut 0 bases from V and 4 bases from J, with 13 bases between. The CDR3 spans 15 residues. This CDR3 reads CASSLATGSGYGYTF. The CDR3 region has the DNA TGCGCCAGCAGCTTGGCCACAGGGAGCGGCTATGGCTACACCTTC.

This clone was counted a few times. This rearrangement joins TRBV5-4 to TRBJ2-5; D is ambiguous. This CDR3 has 14 amino acids. Trimming left V 2 bases short and J 1 base short, with 9 bases between. The germline V gene encodes CDR1 SGHNT and CDR2 YYREEE (reference sequence). CDR3 residues: CASSLSGTQETQYF. In nucleotides, the CDR3 is TGTGCCAGCAGCTTATCTGGCACCCAAGAGACCCAGTACTTC.

Only one count was recorded for this clone. The chain uses TRBV19 and TRBJ1-2; D not certain. CDR1 LNHDA and CDR2 SQIVND come from the germline V gene (reference sequence). The CDR3 length is 15 residues. The V end lost 3 bases, the J end lost 0 bases, and 11 bases lay between the germline ends. The CDR3 region has the DNA TGTGCCAGTAGTATCTCCGACGGAGCTAACTATGGCTACACCTTC. It codes for CASSISDGANYGYTF.

The chain couples TRBV5-4 to TRBJ1-3, with a tentative D call TRBD1 (6 bases). Germline CDR1 and CDR2: SGHNT and YYREEE (reference sequence). This CDR3 is built from 14 residues. V lost 1 base to trimming and J lost 2 bases, with 7 bases between them. Written as DNA, the CDR3 is TGTGCCAGCAGCTTGCAGGGGACTGGAAACACCATATATTTT. Translating gives CASSLQGTGNTIYF. The full variable domain, completed using reference TRBV5-4 and TRBJ1-3, is ETGVTQSPTHLIKTRGQQVTLRCSSQSGHNTVSWYQQALGQGPQFIFQYYREEENGRGNFPPRFSGLQFPNYSSELNVNALELDDSALYLCASSLQGTGNTIYFGEGSWLTVV.

The chain employs TRBV20-1 and TRBJ2-7, with a possible D match to TRBD2 (6 bases). Germline-derived CDR1 and CDR2 are DFQATT and SNEGSKA (reference sequence). CDR3 length: 11 amino acids. V dropped 6 bases and J dropped 5 bases, with 11 bases sitting between them. The CDR3 DNA reads as TGCAGTGCCCTACGGGAGAACGAGCAGTACTTC. Its protein product is CSALRENEQYF.

The rearrangement joins TRBV5-1 to TRBJ1-1, with 8 bases lining up with TRBD1. V trimming: 3 bases; J trimming: 8 bases; junction bases outside the gene matches: 12. The length of the CDR3 is 15 residues. Germline V CDR1 and CDR2: SGHRS, YFSETQ. For the CDR3, the DNA is TGCGCCAGCAGCTCGACAGGGGCCCCGACTACCGAAGCTTTCTTT. Translating gives CASSSTGAPTTEAFF. Full variable domain (missing parts from reference TRBV5-1 and TRBJ1-1): KAGVTQTPRYLIKTRGQQVTLSCSPISGHRSVSWYQQTPGQGLQFLFEYFSETQRNKGNFPGRFSGRQFSNSRSEMNVSTLELGDSALYLCASSSTGAPTTEAFFGQGTRLTVV.

This clone was observed once. The chain links TRBV3-1 (or the pseudogene TRBV3-2) to TRBJ1-2; 8 bases are shared with TRBD1. V was clipped by 8 bases and J by 3 bases; unmatched bases: 5. Germline loops: CDR1 LGHDT, CDR2 YNNKEL (reference sequence). The CDR3 is made up of 13 amino acids. The CDR3 loop is CASRGQGDYGYTF. The CDR3, as DNA: TGTGCCAGCCGTGGACAGGGCGACTATGGCTACACCTTC.

A note on this clone: Other DNA sequences of this sample code for an identical CDR3. J is TRBJ1-2 and V is TRBV29-1; D is ambiguous. The ends were cut back, 7 bases at V and 4 bases at J, with 13 bases in the middle. The CDR3 covers 12 residues. Germline V lookup: CDR1 SQVTM, CDR2 ANQGSEA. CDR3 bases: TGCAGCGCCGCCGGAGAGTCCTATGGCTACACCTTC. This codes for CSAAGESYGYTF.

V and J are TRBV3-1 (or the pseudogene TRBV3-2) and TRBJ2-7, with a tentative D call TRBD1 (6 bases). Trimming took 1 base from V and 11 from J, leaving 15 bases between them. Germline values: CDR1 LGHDT, CDR2 YNNKEL (reference sequence). The CDR3 contains 13 residues. The CDR3 DNA sequence: TGTGCCAGCAGCCAAGGACTTTCAGGGGTTAAGTACTTC. It encodes CASSQGLSGVKYF.

V and J are TRBV6-6 and TRBJ2-7; D is possibly TRBD2 (6 bases). This CDR3 is 14 amino acids long. From germline, CDR1 is MNHNY and CDR2 SVGAGI (reference sequence). V lost 0 bases, J lost 2 bases, and 8 bases lay in between. The CDR3 loop reads CASSYSGGTYEQYF. In nucleotides, the CDR3 is TGTGCCAGCAGTTACTCTGGGGGGACCTACGAGCAGTACTTC.

The chain combines TRBV30 with TRBJ1-5; 9 bases align to TRBD1. After removal of 4 bases from V and 8 bases from J, the junction contained 6 bases not matched to a gene. The CDR3 totals 13 residues. Germline lookup yields CDR1 GTSNPN and CDR2 SVGIG (reference sequence). The CDR3 nucleotides are TGTGCCTGGAATTCGGACAGGGGTAAGCCCCAGCATTTT. Amino acids: CAWNSDRGKPQHF.

J is TRBJ2-1 and V is TRBV19, with D possibly being TRBD1 (6 bases). Germline-derived CDR1 and CDR2 are LNHDA and SQIVND (reference sequence). V dropped 5 bases and J dropped 0 bases, with 11 bases sitting between them. The CDR3 is 15 residues long. The CDR3 coding sequence is TGTGCCAGTAGTGAGACAGGTAACTCCTACAATGAGCAGTTCTTC. Protein sequence: CASSETGNSYNEQFF.

This chain uses TRBV6-6 with TRBJ1-1, with TRBD1 matching 7 bases. CDR1 is MNHNY, CDR2 SVGAGI, per germline (reference sequence). This CDR3 has 13 residues. The J segment lost 5 bases and the V segment lost 6 bases, leaving 6 bases of the junction unmatched. The DNA for the CDR3 is TGTGCCAGCAGCCAGGGGGGACGGACTGAAGCTTTCTTT. Protein sequence: CASSQGGRTEAFF.

This sequence joins TRBV12-3 or TRBV12-4 and TRBJ1-4; D not certain. The CDR3 totals 11 residues. Between the trimmed V and J ends, which lost 9 bases and 5 bases, there was a span of 7 bases. The CDR3 DNA sequence: TGTGCCAGTACACAGAATGAAAAACTGTTTTTT. The encoded protein is CASTQNEKLFF.

The V call is TRBV19, the J call TRBJ1-5; no clear D. Looked up from germline, CDR1 is LNHDA and CDR2 is SQIVND (reference sequence). The CDR3 has 16 amino acids. The V end was cut by 2 bases, the J end by 0 bases, with 11 bases between. CDR3 in DNA: TGTGCCAGTAGTATACTTTGGCAGGTTAGCAATCAGCCCCAGCATTTT. It encodes CASSILWQVSNQPQHF.

The chain combines TRBV5-1 with TRBJ2-1, with a tentative D call TRBD2 (6 bases). Per germline, CDR1 SGHRS and CDR2 YFSETQ. Trimming took off 4 bases at V and 7 bases at J, with 18 bases between the two ends. The CDR3 spans 15 residues. This chain's CDR3 is CASSRGLVRGNEQFF. In DNA, the CDR3 is TGCGCCAGCAGCCGGGGACTTGTAAGGGGTAATGAGCAGTTCTTC.

The rearrangement uses TRBV13 and TRBJ2-7; TRBD1 aligns across 7 bases. CDR1 is PRHDT and CDR2 is FYEKMQ in the germline V gene (reference sequence). V shed 5 bases and J 0 bases; nucleotides not matched to a gene: 13. This CDR3 has 17 amino acids. CDR3 in DNA: TGTGCCAGCAGCCTCTCCCTAGGGGGCCTAAGCTCCTACGAGCAGTACTTC. Translating it yields CASSLSLGGLSSYEQYF.

This clone has a single count. The genes are TRBV2 and TRBJ1-6, with 9 bases matching TRBD1. V lost 6 bases to trimming and J lost 10 bases; unmatched junction nucleotides: 7. The CDR3 is 14 amino acids. Germline lookup yields CDR1 SNHLY and CDR2 FYNNEI. CDR3 amino acids: CASRPGQGVSPLHF. CDR3 bases: TGTGCCAGCAGGCCGGGACAGGGAGTCTCACCCCTCCACTTT.

A note on this clone: One end of the junction varies from germline; a read error may be responsible. This chain joins TRBV6-5 and TRBJ1-1; D is unresolved. Germline V gene sequence: CDR1 MNHEY, CDR2 SVGAGI. This CDR3 contains 11 residues. The CDR3 DNA reads as TGTGCCAGCATACGAAACACCGAAGCTTTCTTT. Protein: CASIRNTEAFF.

This chain uses TRBV5-1 with TRBJ1-6, with TRBD1 matching over 7 bases. The germline gives CDR1 SGHRS, CDR2 YFSETQ. The CDR3 has 21 residues. V lost 0 bases to trimming and J lost 1 base; unmatched junction nucleotides: 16. The CDR3 DNA reads as TGCGCCAGCAGCTTGGACAGGGGACCCAGCGGTAGTGGGTCCTATAATTCACCCCTCCACTTT. Its translation is CASSLDRGPSGSGSYNSPLHF.

In the case of this clone: A read error may be the cause here, since a much bigger clone is one base away. V and J are TRBV6-5 and TRBJ2-7; TRBD1 matches 8 bases. Looked up from germline, CDR1 is MNHEY and CDR2 is SVGAGI. With V trimmed by 6 bases and J by 3 bases, 7 bases remained unmatched. The CDR3 contains 14 residues. For the CDR3, the DNA is TGTGCCAGCAGCCAGGACAGGGTCTACTACGAGCAGTACTTC. It encodes CASSQDRVYYEQYF.

This clone showed up just a few times. The gene calls are TRBV9 and TRBJ1-3, with no clear D. The germline CDR1 and CDR2 sequences are SGDLS and YYNGEE. With 0 bases removed from V and 1 base from J, the gap between germline ends came to 11 bases. CDR3 length: 16 residues. CDR3 sequence reads: CASSVDEGRSGNTIYF. CDR3 nucleotide sequence: TGTGCCAGCAGCGTAGACGAGGGAAGATCTGGAAACACCATATATTTT.

The chain has TRBV10-1 and TRBJ1-5; D is undetermined. This CDR3 region has 12 residues. V was pared by 8 bases and J by 7 bases, with 12 bases between. Germline V gene data show CDR1 as WNHNN and CDR2 as SYGVQD (reference sequence). CDR3 protein: CASPTGFQPQHF. The CDR3 DNA reads TGCGCCAGCCCTACGGGGTTCCAGCCCCAGCATTTT.

The chain couples TRBV5-5 to TRBJ2-5; 8 nucleotides align to TRBD1. The trim removed 4 bases at V and 2 bases at J, leaving 4 bases unmatched. The CDR3 loop spans 14 amino acids. Looked up from germline, CDR1 is SGHKS and CDR2 is YYEKEE (reference sequence). CDR3 coding DNA: TGTGCCAGCAGCACTAGGACAGGGCAAGAGACCCAGTACTTC. As protein: CASSTRTGQETQYF.